The sequence of this TCR beta chain was determined in a study of radiotherapy plus CTLA-4 blockade in lung cancer. At the level of the study: Among all patients, roughly 17% showed objective responses, while roughly 34% had disease control. Study-wide findings and caveats: Early blood T cell clone changes and increased post-radiation serum interferon-beta were reportedly the strongest response predictors. Among blood TCR repertoires after radiotherapy plus ipilimumab, tumor-derived clones expanded.

With regard to this clone: Its antigen is currently unknown.

Data came from immunoSEQ multiplex PCR; TCRdb stores just in-frame clones and leaves some out. The profile shows more than 75,000 clones, around 74% of them singletons. V was shortened by 4 bases and J by 2 bases, with 14 bases between the two germline ends. This CDR3 has 15 amino acids. Germline values: CDR1 LNHDA, CDR2 SQIVND (reference sequence). Those patients who had chemo-refractory metastatic non-small-cell lung cancer were given focal radiation along with CTLA-4 blockade through ipilimumab. The clonotype originates from a human donor with non-small cell lung cancer who had a partial response to radiotherapy plus ipilimumab. Some clones in this sample may be carry-over from other donors' samples. V and J are TRBV19 and TRBJ2-5; the D gene is possibly TRBD1 (5 bases). This sample comprised peripheral blood, obtained from a patient treated with radiotherapy plus ipilimumab. The CDR3 loop is CASSNLGQAQETQYF. CDR3 bases: TGTGCCAGTAGTAACCTAGGACAAGCACAAGAGACCCAGTACTTC.